The clone carrying this TCR beta chain was counted only a few times. This specimen belongs to a study of CD8+CD57+ T cells in acquired aplastic anemia. For CDR3 and TCR beta VDJ profiling, genomic DNA was the template used. TCRdb ran MiXCR on the reads and lists one entry per CDR3 protein. The data show some 120,000 distinct CDR3 sequences, with 40% seen just once and around 2.7% held by the top ten. In germline, CDR1 is SGHKS, CDR2 YYEKEE (reference sequence). CDR3 length equals 15 residues. V trimming: 0 bases; J trimming: 2 bases; junction bases outside the gene matches: 2. An expansion of CD8+CD57+ cells by flow cytometry had been shown in patients chosen for sequencing.

The sample consisted of sorted CD4+, CD8+, or CD8+CD57+ T cells (not recorded which) from PBMCs. This receptor was obtained from a human donor with aplastic anemia. The chain employs TRBV5-5 and TRBJ1-2; 9 bases line up with TRBD1. CDR3 loop: CASSLGDRVNYGYTF. As DNA, the CDR3 is TGTGCCAGCAGCTTGGGGGACAGGGTAAACTATGGCTACACCTTC.